These 10 T cell receptor beta chains were sequenced from one sample in a study of cytomegalovirus exposure and HLA in healthy donors. PCR employed 60 Vbeta and 13 Jbeta primers. Produced via immunoSEQ multiplex PCR; TCRdb's table is partial and in-frame only. This sample has some 130,000 clones, with roughly three quarters found just once. The material sequenced was PBMCs. These TCRs come from a man between 25 and 39 years old in good health and CMV-seronegative.

V is TRBV4-1 and J is TRBJ2-1; D is undetermined. V was trimmed by 0 bases and J by 9 bases, leaving 6 bases between them. CDR1 is MGHRA, CDR2 YSYEKL, per germline. The CDR3 consists of 12 residues. This chain's CDR3 is CASSQDMSEQFF. The CDR3 DNA follows: TGCGCCAGCAGCCAAGATATGAGTGAGCAGTTCTTC.

This clone appeared a single time. V gene TRBV5-1 combines with J gene TRBJ1-2, with D tentatively TRBD1 (5 bases). The ends were cut back, 0 bases at V and 6 bases at J, with 18 bases in the middle. The CDR3 is 16 residues long. Germline V lookup: CDR1 SGHRS, CDR2 YFSETQ. The CDR3 here is CASSLAIGEGRNGYTF. The CDR3 region has the DNA TGCGCCAGCAGCTTGGCGATAGGGGAGGGCCGAAATGGCTACACCTTC.

The rearrangement uses TRBV9 and TRBJ1-4, with 7 bases aligning to TRBD1. The CDR3 loop spans 15 amino acids. V lost 2 bases and J lost 2; bases outside the gene matches: 3. Looked up from germline, CDR1 is SGDLS and CDR2 is YYNGEE. CDR3 sequence reads: CASSVWTGTNEKLFF. CDR3 bases: TGTGCCAGCAGCGTCTGGACAGGCACTAATGAAAAACTGTTTTTT.

The CDR3 nucleotides are TGTGCCAGAAGCACTAGGAGGCTCAGGTACATGAACACTGAAGCTTTCTTT. Translated, it gives CARSTRRLRYMNTEAFF. This chain joins TRBV7-5 and TRBJ1-1. TRBV7-5 is annotated as a pseudogene. This CDR3 spans 17 amino acids.

The chain carries TRBV7-8 and TRBJ2-7; weak D call: TRBD1 (5 bases). Germline-derived CDR1 and CDR2 are SGHVS and FQNEAQ. V lost 5 bases, J lost 6 bases, and 17 bases lay in between. The length of the CDR3 is 14 residues. The CDR3 protein is CASSHLGQGGEQYF. CDR3 in DNA: TGTGCCAGCAGCCACCTAGGGCAGGGTGGCGAGCAGTACTTC.

The chain employs TRBV5-1 and TRBJ1-4; TRBD1 matches at 9 bases. The CDR3 spans 15 residues. Germline V gene data show CDR1 as SGHRS and CDR2 as YFSETQ. The junction had 6 bases not matched to a gene; V was cut back by 4 bases and J by 5 bases. CDR3 residues: CASSIRQGGNEKLFF. In DNA form, the CDR3 reads TGCGCCAGCAGCATCCGACAGGGGGGAAATGAAAAACTGTTTTTT.

This chain uses TRBV6-5 with TRBJ2-1, with a tentative D call TRBD1 (6 bases). The CDR3 sequence is 14 residues long. Trimming pared 9 bases from V and 15 bases from J, leaving 27 bases between. The V gene's germline CDR1 is MNHEY and CDR2 SVGAGI. The CDR3 here is CASGQINLPQGWFF. The CDR3 nucleotides read TGTGCCAGTGGACAGATCAATCTCCCCCAAGGGTGGTTCTTC.

This clone was found a few times. The chain has TRBV6-1 and TRBJ2-1; 9 positions agree with TRBD2. V shed 7 bases and J 2 bases; nucleotides not matched to a gene: 6. The CDR3 extends over 15 amino acids. Germline V gives CDR1 MNHNS, CDR2 SASEGT. The CDR3 reads CASKDLAGTYNEQFF. The CDR3, as DNA: TGTGCCAGCAAGGACCTAGCGGGAACCTACAATGAGCAGTTCTTC.

This clone was seen a single time. This chain joins TRBV5-1 and TRBJ2-3; tentative D call: TRBD2 (6 bases). Germline V gene lookup returns CDR1 SGHRS and CDR2 YFSETQ. Trimming removed 0 bases from V and 4 bases from J, with 9 bases in between. This CDR3 comprises 14 residues. CDR3 amino acids: CASSLGTTSDTQYF. Written as DNA, the CDR3 is TGCGCCAGCAGCTTGGGGACTACCTCAGATACGCAGTATTTT.

This clone was seen a handful of times. This sequence joins TRBV30 and TRBJ2-1, with no clear D. Germline values: CDR1 GTSNPN, CDR2 SVGIG (reference sequence). Trimming stripped 2 bases from V and 5 bases from J, with 7 bases between. The CDR3 is 12 residues long. The CDR3 is CAWSSANNEQFF. CDR3 bases: TGTGCCTGGAGTTCAGCGAACAATGAGCAGTTCTTC.